The 7 T cell receptor beta chains presented below share a single source sample, sequenced in a study of tumor-infiltrating lymphocytes in oesophageal squamous cell carcinoma. MiXCR, applied by TCRdb to the PCR reads, yields one record per CDR3 protein. The sample records nearly 20,000 distinct CDR3 sequences, roughly 40% being singletons. The specimen sequenced was esophageal tumor tissue. The receptors originated from a male donor with esophageal squamous cell carcinoma.

This clonotype was picked up many times. The rearrangement links TRBV12-3 or TRBV12-4 to TRBJ2-7, with D possibly matching TRBD1 (6 bases). The CDR3 sequence is 12 residues long. Between the trimmed V and J ends, which lost 7 bases and 5 bases, there was a span of 12 bases. The CDR3, as DNA: TGTGCCAGCACCGAAACAGGGCACGAGCAGTACTTC. It yields the protein CASTETGHEQYF.

This clonotype was detected ten times or more. The chain combines TRBV11-3 with TRBJ1-5; D remains ambiguous. Per the germline V gene, CDR1 is SGHNT and CDR2 is YENEEA. This CDR3 region has 15 residues. The V and J ends lost 0 bases and 0 bases respectively, with 6 bases between them. CDR3 coding DNA: TGTGCCAGCAGCTTAGATACTCATAGCAATCAGCCCCAGCATTTT. It translates to CASSLDTHSNQPQHF.

The rearrangement joins TRBV6-1 to TRBJ2-2; D gene ambiguous. The V end was cut by 3 bases, the J end by 1 base, with 6 bases between. Germline V gene data show CDR1 as MNHNS and CDR2 as SASEGT. CDR3 length: 14 amino acids. CDR3 sequence: CASSEMGNTGELFF. The CDR3 DNA follows: TGTGCCAGCAGTGAGATGGGGAACACCGGGGAGCTGTTTTTT.

This clonotype has a count of ten or more. The V and J genes are TRBV6-1 and TRBJ2-3; 7 positions agree with TRBD1. CDR1 is MNHNS, CDR2 SASEGT, per germline. The CDR3 spans 18 residues. V was pared by 6 bases and J by 0 bases, with 15 bases of the junction left unmatched. DNA for the CDR3: TGTGCCAGCAGCCTCGGGACAGACCTATACCAAAGCACAGATACGCAGTATTTT. Translated: CASSLGTDLYQSTDTQYF.

In this sample, this clonotype turned up a few times. The chain combines TRBV6-1 with TRBJ2-7; 14 nucleotides agree with TRBD2. J gave up 3 bases and V 5 bases, and 21 bases lay outside the gene matches. Germline loops: CDR1 MNHNS, CDR2 SASEGT. The CDR3 spans 21 residues. The CDR3 region has the DNA TGTGCCAGCAGTTCCTTAGCCCGCCGGACTAGCGGGAGGAACAGCGGCTACGAGCAGTACTTC. Translation: CASSSLARRTSGRNSGYEQYF.

The chain has TRBV6-6 and TRBJ2-5, with 8 positions matching TRBD1. The junction had 17 bases not matched to a gene; V was cut back by 6 bases and J by 11 bases. From germline, CDR1 is MNHNY and CDR2 SVGAGI (reference sequence). This CDR3 is built from 15 residues. The CDR3: CASSLEYRGASEQYF. The CDR3 bases are TGTGCCAGCAGCTTAGAATACAGGGGGGCGAGTGAGCAGTACTTC.

J is TRBJ2-5 and V is TRBV7-9, with D tentatively TRBD1 (6 bases). TRBJ2-7 matches the DNA end more closely, so the J call is doubtful. The CDR3 runs 15 residues. Per germline, CDR1 SEHNR and CDR2 FQNEAQ (reference sequence). As DNA, the CDR3 is TGTGCCAGCAGCGGCGAAGGGGGTAGTAACTACGAGCAGTACTTC. Translating it yields CASSGEGGSNYEQYF.